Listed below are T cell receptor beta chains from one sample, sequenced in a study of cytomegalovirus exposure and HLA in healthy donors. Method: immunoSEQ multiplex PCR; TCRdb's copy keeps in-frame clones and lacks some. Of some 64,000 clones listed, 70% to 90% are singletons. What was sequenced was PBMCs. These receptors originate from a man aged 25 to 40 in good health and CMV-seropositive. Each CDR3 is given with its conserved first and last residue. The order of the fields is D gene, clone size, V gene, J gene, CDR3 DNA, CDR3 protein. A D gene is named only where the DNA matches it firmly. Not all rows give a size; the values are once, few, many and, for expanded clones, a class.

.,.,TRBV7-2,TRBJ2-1,TGTGCCAGCAGCTTAGCGATGAGCTCCTACAATGAGCAGTTCTTC,CASSLAMSSYNEQFF
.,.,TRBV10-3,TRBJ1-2,TGTGCCATCAGTGAGTCTGGCGGGGGAGGTGGCTACACCTTC,CAISESGGGGGYTF
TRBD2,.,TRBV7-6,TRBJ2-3,TGTGCCAGCAGCTTAGTCTCCGGGACTAGCAGTTCAGATACGCAGTATTTT,CASSLVSGTSSSDTQYF
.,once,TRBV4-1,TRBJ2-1,TGCGCCAGCAGCCAAGGTTGGGGTAGCGCGTTCAATGAGCAGTTCTTC,CASSQGWGSAFNEQFF
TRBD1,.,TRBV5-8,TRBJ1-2,TGTGCCAGCAGCTTAGAACAGGGGGCGCACTATGGCTACACCTTC,CASSLEQGAHYGYTF
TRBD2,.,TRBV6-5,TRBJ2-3,TGTGCCAGCAGTCGTAGCGGGAGGAAGTCAGATACGCAGTATTTT,CASSRSGRKSDTQYF
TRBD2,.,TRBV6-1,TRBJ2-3,TGTGCCAGCAGGACTAGCGGATTCACAGATACGCAGTATTTT,CASRTSGFTDTQYF
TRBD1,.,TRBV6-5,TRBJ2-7,TGTGCCAGCAGAAAAACAGGGGTCGGCGAGTACGAGCAGTACTTC,CASRKTGVGEYEQYF
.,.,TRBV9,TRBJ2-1,TGTGCCAGCAGCTCTAACGCCTACAATGAGCAGTTCTTC,CASSSNAYNEQFF
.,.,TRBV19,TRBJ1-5,TGTGCCAGTAGTTGGGCCGGGGAGGGTCAGCCCCAGCATTTT,CASSWAGEGQPQHF
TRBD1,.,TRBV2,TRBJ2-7,TGTGCCAGAACAGTAGGACAGGGGTCGGGCGAGCAGTACTTC,CARTVGQGSGEQYF
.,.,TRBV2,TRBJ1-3,TGTGCCAGCAGTGAGTATCCGGCAGGGGCCTCTGGAAACACCATATATTTT,CASSEYPAGASGNTIYF
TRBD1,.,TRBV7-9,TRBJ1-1,TGTGCCAGCAGCTGGGACAGGGCCGAAGCTTTCTTT,CASSWDRAEAFF
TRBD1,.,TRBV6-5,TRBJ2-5,TGTGCCAGCAGCCCGGACAGGGGAGAGACCCAGTACTTC,CASSPDRGETQYF
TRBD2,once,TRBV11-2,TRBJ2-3,TGTGCCAGCAGCTTAGGGTCCGGACTAGCGGGATTTCCGTATTTT,CASSLGSGLAGFPYF
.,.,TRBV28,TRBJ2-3,TGTGCCAGCAGTTTAGGGACTAGCACAGATACGCAGTATTTT,CASSLGTSTDTQYF
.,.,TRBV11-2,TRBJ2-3,TGTGCCAGCGGACTTGGGCAGGGGGGAGATACGCAGTATTTT,CASGLGQGGDTQYF
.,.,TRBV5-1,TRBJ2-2,TGCGCCACGGCGAAGGTGCTGGAGGAAGTCACCGGGGAGCTGTTTTTT,CATAKVLEEVTGELFF
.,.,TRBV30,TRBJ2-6,TGTGCCTGGAGAATGAGAACTGGGGCCAACGTCCTGACTTTC,CAWRMRTGANVLTF
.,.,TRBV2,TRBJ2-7,TGTGCCAGCAGTGAATTCTCAGGGGTATCCTACGAGCAGTACTTC,CASSEFSGVSYEQYF
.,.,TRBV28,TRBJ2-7,TGTGCCAGCAGTTCTACGGGTAGCTCCTACGAGCAGTACTTC,CASSSTGSSYEQYF
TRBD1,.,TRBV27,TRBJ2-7,TGTGCCAGGAGTGTCAAGGGACAGTCACAAAATGAGCAGTACTTC,CARSVKGQSQNEQYF
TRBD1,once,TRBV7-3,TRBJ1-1,TGTGCCAGCAGCCCGACAGGGCTTGACACTGAAGCTTTCTTT,CASSPTGLDTEAFF
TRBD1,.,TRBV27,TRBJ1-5,TGTGCCAGCAGTGACAGGGGCGTCGGTAAGCCCCAGCATTTT,CASSDRGVGKPQHF
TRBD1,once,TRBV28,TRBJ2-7,TGTGCCAGCACCCTGCCCGACAAAGGGGGCCTCGAGCAGTACTTC,CASTLPDKGGLEQYF
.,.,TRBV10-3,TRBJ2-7,TGTGCCATCAGTGAGGGGCCCGTATGGGAGCAGTACTTC,CAISEGPVWEQYF
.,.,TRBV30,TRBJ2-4,TGTGCCTGGAGTGGAGGGGGTCTAGGAAACATTCAGTACTTC,CAWSGGGLGNIQYF
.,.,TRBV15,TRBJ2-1,TGTGCCACCAGCACGGGGGAGAATGAGCAGTTCTTC,CATSTGENEQFF
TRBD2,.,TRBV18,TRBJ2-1,TGTGCCAGCTCGTACACTAGCGGGAAGAACAATGAGCAGTTCTTC,CASSYTSGKNNEQFF
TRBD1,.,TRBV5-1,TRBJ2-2,TGCGCCAGCAGCCTGACCGGGACAGTTAACACCGGGGAGCTGTTTTTT,CASSLTGTVNTGELFF
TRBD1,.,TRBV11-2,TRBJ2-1,TGTGCCAGCAGCCCGCGGGACAGGATTAATGAGCAGTTCTTC,CASSPRDRINEQFF
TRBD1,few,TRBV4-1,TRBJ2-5,TGCGCCAGCAGCCACGTGGGACAGTACCAAGAGACCCAGTACTTC,CASSHVGQYQETQYF
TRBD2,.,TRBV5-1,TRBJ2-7,TGCGCCAGCAGCCCGGAACCTCTAGCGGGGGGATCCTACGAGCAGTACTTC,CASSPEPLAGGSYEQYF
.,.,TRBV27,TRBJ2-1,TGTGCCAGCAGTCAGGGCGGGGCGAGAAATGAGCAGTTCTTC,CASSQGGARNEQFF
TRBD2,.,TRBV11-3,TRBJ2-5,TGTGCCAGCAGCCCTCCCGGACTAGCGGACCCCCAAGAGACCCAGTACTTC,CASSPPGLADPQETQYF
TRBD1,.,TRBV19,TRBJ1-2,TGTGCCAGTAGTCCTCCGGGACAGGGGGCGCGTATCTATGGCTACACCTTC,CASSPPGQGARIYGYTF
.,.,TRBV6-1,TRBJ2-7,TGTGCCAGCAGTCTTCCCCCCTCCGGCGAGCAGTACTTC,CASSLPPSGEQYF
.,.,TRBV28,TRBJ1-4,TGTGCCAGCAGTTCCCCGAGCGGGGGCCGGGAAAAACTGTTTTTT,CASSSPSGGREKLFF
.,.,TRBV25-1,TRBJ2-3,TGTGCCAGCAGTGCCGGGACATCCTCTAGCACAGATACGCAGTATTTT,CASSAGTSSSTDTQYF
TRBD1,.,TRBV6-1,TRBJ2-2,TGTGCCAGCAGCAAAGGACAGGGGGCCATCGGGGAGCTGTTTTTT,CASSKGQGAIGELFF
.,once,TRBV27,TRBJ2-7,TGTGCCAGCAGTATCTCGACAGCGGGCGCTTCCTACGAGCAGTACTTC,CASSISTAGASYEQYF
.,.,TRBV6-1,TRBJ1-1,TGTGCCAGCCAACGGATAAGTTCAGGGACTGAAGCTTTCTTT,CASQRISSGTEAFF
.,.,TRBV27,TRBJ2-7,TGTGCCAGCAGTTTAGGGCCAAACGAGCAGTACTTC,CASSLGPNEQYF
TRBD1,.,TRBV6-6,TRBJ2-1,TGTGCCAGCAGAGCCGGGACAGGGACGGGAAATGAGCAGTTCTTC,CASRAGTGTGNEQFF
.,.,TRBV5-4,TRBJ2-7,TGTGCCAGCAGTTCCCCAGGGGAGAGCTCCTACGAGCAGTACTTC,CASSSPGESSYEQYF
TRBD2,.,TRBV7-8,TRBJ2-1,TGTGCCAGCAGCTTAGAGGGAGGGATTGAGCAGTTCTTC,CASSLEGGIEQFF
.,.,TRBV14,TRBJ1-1,TGTGCCAGCAGCCAAGTAGGGGGCACTGAAGCTTTCTTT,CASSQVGGTEAFF
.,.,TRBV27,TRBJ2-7,TGTGCCAGCAGTCCCCTACGGGCGGGCTCCTACGAGCAGTACTTC,CASSPLRAGSYEQYF
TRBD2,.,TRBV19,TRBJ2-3,TGTGCCAGTAGTATAGTCGGTAAGCGGGAGTACTCAGATACGCAGTATTTT,CASSIVGKREYSDTQYF
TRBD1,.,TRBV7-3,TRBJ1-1,TGTGCCAGCAGCTTAATTTGGGACAGGGTGGCTTTCTTT,CASSLIWDRVAFF